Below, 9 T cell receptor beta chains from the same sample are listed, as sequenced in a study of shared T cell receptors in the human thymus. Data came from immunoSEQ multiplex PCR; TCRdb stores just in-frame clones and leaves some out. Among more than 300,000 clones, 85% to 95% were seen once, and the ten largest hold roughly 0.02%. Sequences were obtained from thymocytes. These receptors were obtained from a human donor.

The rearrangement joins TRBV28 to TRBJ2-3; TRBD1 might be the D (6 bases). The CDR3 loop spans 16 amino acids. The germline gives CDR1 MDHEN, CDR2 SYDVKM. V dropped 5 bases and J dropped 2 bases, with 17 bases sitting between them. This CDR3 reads CASSPAQWGLTDTQYF. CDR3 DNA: TGTGCCAGCAGTCCAGCCCAGTGGGGGCTCACAGATACGCAGTATTTT.

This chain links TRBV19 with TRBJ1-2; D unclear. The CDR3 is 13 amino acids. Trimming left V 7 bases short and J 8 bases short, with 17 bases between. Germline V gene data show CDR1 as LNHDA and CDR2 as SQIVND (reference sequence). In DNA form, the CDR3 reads TGTGCCAGTAAAGATGCGGCTCAGGTGGGCTACACCTTC. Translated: CASKDAAQVGYTF.

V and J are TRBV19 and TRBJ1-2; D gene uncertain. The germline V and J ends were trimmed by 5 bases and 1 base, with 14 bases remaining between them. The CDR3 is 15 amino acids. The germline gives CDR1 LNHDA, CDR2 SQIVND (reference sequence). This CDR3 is CASSFSRPFNYGYTF. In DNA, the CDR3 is TGTGCCAGTAGTTTCAGTAGACCTTTTAACTATGGCTACACCTTC.

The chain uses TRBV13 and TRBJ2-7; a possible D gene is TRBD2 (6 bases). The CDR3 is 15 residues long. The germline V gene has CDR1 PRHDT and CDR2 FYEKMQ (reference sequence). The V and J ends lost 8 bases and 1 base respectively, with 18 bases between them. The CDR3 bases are TGTGCCAGCTCCGACTGTAGCGGTGAGTCCTACGAGCAGTACTTC. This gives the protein CASSDCSGESYEQYF.

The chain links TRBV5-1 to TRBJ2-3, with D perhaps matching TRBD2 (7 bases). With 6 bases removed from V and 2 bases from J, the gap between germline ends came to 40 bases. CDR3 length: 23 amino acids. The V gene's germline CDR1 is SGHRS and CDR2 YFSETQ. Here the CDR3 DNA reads TGCGCCAGCAAACCGCGAGGACCCCAGCTCACGCACAGGGTAGCGGGCTTCACAGATACGCAGTATTTT. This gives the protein CASKPRGPQLTHRVAGFTDTQYF. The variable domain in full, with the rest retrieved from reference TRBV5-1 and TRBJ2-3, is KAGVTQTPRYLIKTRGQQVTLSCSPISGHRSVSWYQQTPGQGLQFLFEYFSETQRNKGNFPGRFSGRQFSNSRSEMNVSTLELGDSALYLCASKPRGPQLTHRVAGFTDTQYFGPGTRLTVL.

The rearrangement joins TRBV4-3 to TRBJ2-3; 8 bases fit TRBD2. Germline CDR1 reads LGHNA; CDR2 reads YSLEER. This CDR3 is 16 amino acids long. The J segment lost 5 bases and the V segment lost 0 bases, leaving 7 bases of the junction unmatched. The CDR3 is CASSQEGAGVEDTQYF. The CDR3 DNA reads TGCGCCAGCAGCCAAGAGGGAGCGGGAGTCGAAGATACGCAGTATTTT.

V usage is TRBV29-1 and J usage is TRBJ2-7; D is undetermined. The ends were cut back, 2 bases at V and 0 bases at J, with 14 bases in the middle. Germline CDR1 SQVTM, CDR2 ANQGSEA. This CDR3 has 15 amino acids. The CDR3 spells CSVETRAVSSYEQYF. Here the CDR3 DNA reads TGCAGCGTTGAAACCCGGGCGGTTAGCTCCTACGAGCAGTACTTC.

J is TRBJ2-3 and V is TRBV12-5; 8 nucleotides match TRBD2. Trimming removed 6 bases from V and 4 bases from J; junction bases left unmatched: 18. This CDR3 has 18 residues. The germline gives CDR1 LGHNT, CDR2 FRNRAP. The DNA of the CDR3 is TGTGCTAGTGGCCCTGCGGGACGGGAGGGCCTGTATGCAGATACGCAGTATTTT. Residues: CASGPAGREGLYADTQYF.

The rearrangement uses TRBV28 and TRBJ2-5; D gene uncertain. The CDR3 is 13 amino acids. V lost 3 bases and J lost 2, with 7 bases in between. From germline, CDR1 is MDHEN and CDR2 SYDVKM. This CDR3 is CASSLRNQETQYF. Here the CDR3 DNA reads TGTGCCAGCAGTTTGAGGAATCAAGAGACCCAGTACTTC.